The 22 T cell receptor beta chains in this list originate from one sample, sequenced in a study of blood T cells in healthy people across ages. PCR was performed a second time for roughly 7 to 11 cycles using a sample-barcoded 5' primer and a J-beta primer mix. Using its own MiXCR run on the 5' RACE reads, TCRdb lists one record per CDR3 protein. There are hundreds of thousands of distinct CDR3 sequences in the sample; 25% to 30% occur only once, and roughly 14% lies in the top ten. Sequencing was performed on blood. Receptor source: a woman of 80 years or more in good health.

The chain carries TRBV7-2 and TRBJ2-3; 8 nucleotides agree with TRBD2. Germline-derived CDR1 and CDR2 are SGHTA and FQGNSA. The junction had 2 bases not matched to a gene; V was cut back by 6 bases and J by 0 bases. The CDR3 length is 14 residues. CDR3 sequence reads: CASRKRGSTDTQYF. DNA for the CDR3: TGTGCCAGCAGGAAGCGGGGGAGCACAGATACGCAGTATTTT.

For this clonotype: Germline is not matched at one junction end, which may reflect a read error. The rearrangement uses TRBV7-9 and TRBJ2-1, with TRBD2 matching 16 bases. CDR1 is SEHNR, CDR2 FQNEAQ, per germline (reference sequence). This CDR3 has 17 residues. CDR3 in DNA: TGTGCCAGCAGCCCAGGGACTAGCGGGGGGGTAAGGAATGAGCAGCTCTTC. The encoded protein is CASSPGTSGGVRNEQLF.

The chain's CDR3 is CSASHEGAGSPLHF. The DNA for the CDR3 is TGCAGTGCTTCCCACGAGGGGGCCGGTTCACCCCTCCACTTT. The chain carries TRBV20-1 and TRBJ1-6; the match to TRBD1 covers 7 bases. Losses at the gene ends were 5 bases for V and 9 bases for J; bases not matched to a gene: 10. The germline V gene encodes CDR1 DFQATT and CDR2 SNEGSKA (reference sequence). This CDR3 spans 14 amino acids.

In regard to this clonotype: This may come from a read error, since a much larger clone is one base off. The CDR3 DNA is TGTGCCTGCAGTTCTCACGGACAGGCTCCTACATCGCCCCAGCATTTT. It encodes CACSSHGQAPTSPQHF. The V gene is TRBV6-2 or TRBV6-3, the J gene TRBJ1-5; TRBD1 agrees at 7 bases. Germline CDR1 reads MNHEY; CDR2 reads SVGEGT. This CDR3 spans 16 amino acids.

This chain links TRBV11-2 with TRBJ1-1; TRBD1 matches 7 bases. Trimming took 3 bases from V and 1 from J; bases not matched to a gene: 5. Germline values: CDR1 SGHAT, CDR2 FQNNGV. There are 15 residues in the CDR3. The CDR3 protein is CASSFTDRKNTEAFF. The CDR3 bases are TGTGCCAGCAGCTTCACGGACAGGAAGAACACTGAAGCTTTCTTT.

This clonotype was picked up a small number of times. V is TRBV19 and J is TRBJ2-3; tentative D call: TRBD2 (6 bases). Germline CDR1 LNHDA, CDR2 SQIVND (reference sequence). Between the trimmed V and J ends, which lost 2 bases and 1 base, there was a span of 13 bases. There are 16 residues in the CDR3. CDR3 sequence: CASSIRGGAGTDTQYF. In nucleotides, the CDR3 is TGTGCCAGTAGTATACGAGGAGGGGCGGGCACAGATACGCAGTATTTT.

This clonotype was observed a handful of times. At one boundary the junction diverges from the germline segment, which might be a read error. The chain uses TRBV5-6 and TRBJ2-5; TRBD1 aligns across 9 bases. Gene TRBJ2-7 matches the end of the DNA better, so the J call may be wrong. The CDR3 spans 15 residues. The V gene's germline CDR1 is SGHDT and CDR2 YYEEEE. The CDR3 region has the DNA TGTGCCGGCAGCTCCTGGGCGGGACAGGGATACGAGCAGTACTTC. Translating gives CAGSSWAGQGYEQYF.

This clonotype was seen more than once but under ten times. This chain links TRBV18 with TRBJ2-7, with D possibly TRBD2 on 7 matching bases. CDR3 length: 13 amino acids. Trimming took 2 bases from V and 7 from J, leaving 12 bases between them. Germline CDR1 reads KGHSH; CDR2 reads LQKENI. The CDR3: CASSPERDNEQYF. CDR3 sequence (DNA): TGTGCCAGCTCACCAGAGCGGGACAATGAGCAGTACTTC. The entire variable domain, with the rest obtained from reference TRBV18 and TRBJ2-7, is as follows: NAGVMQNPRHLVRRRGQEARLRCSPMKGHSHVYWYRQLPEEGLKFMVYLQKENIIDESGMPKERFSAEFPKEGPSILRIQQVVRGDSAAYFCASSPERDNEQYFGPGTRLTVT.

This clonotype turned up a few times. Just one base apart from a much larger clone, this may be a read error. The DNA for the CDR3 is TGCGCCAGCAGCTTGGACTTGATTGAGCAGTACTTC. This gives the protein CASSLDLIEQYF. This chain connects TRBV5-1 to TRBJ2-5; D call uncertain. The germline V gene encodes CDR1 SGHRS and CDR2 YFSETQ. Trimming took off 0 bases at V and 11 bases at J, with 11 bases between the two ends. CDR3 length equals 12 residues.

In its sample, this clonotype was seen a few times. This clone may be a read error of a much larger clone one base away. The rearrangement uses TRBV6-6 and TRBJ2-1; D is unresolved. The length of the CDR3 is 14 residues. From germline, CDR1 is MNHNY and CDR2 SVGAGI (reference sequence). The CDR3 is CASSSTDPSNGQFF. The CDR3, as DNA: TGTGCCAGCAGTTCCACCGACCCTTCCAATGGGCAGTTCTTC.

The table lists this clonotype with many counts. The gene calls are TRBV5-1 and TRBJ2-5, with 9 bases lining up with TRBD1. Unmatched junction bases numbered 10, after V lost 5 bases and J lost 5 bases. Germline values: CDR1 SGHRS, CDR2 YFSETQ. This CDR3 region has 15 residues. CDR3 protein: CASSSDRGIEETQYF. CDR3 nucleotide sequence: TGCGCCAGCAGTTCCGACAGGGGGATTGAGGAGACCCAGTACTTC.

The sample holds one count of this clonotype. V is TRBV7-9 and J is TRBJ2-3; 9 nucleotides agree with TRBD2. Germline CDR1 reads SEHNR; CDR2 reads FQNEAQ (reference sequence). Trimming removed 5 bases from V and 2 bases from J; junction bases left unmatched: 8. This CDR3 has 16 amino acids. The CDR3 here is CASSILLAGHTDTQYF. Written as DNA, the CDR3 is TGTGCCAGCAGCATTTTACTAGCGGGCCACACAGATACGCAGTATTTT.

In its sample, this clonotype was seen many times. The gene calls are TRBV7-9 and TRBJ2-7; D is perhaps TRBD1 or TRBD2 (5 bases each). Trimming stripped 1 base from V and 0 bases from J, with 10 bases between. Germline V gene sequence: CDR1 SEHNR, CDR2 FQNEAQ (reference sequence). This CDR3 is built from 15 residues. CDR3 nucleotides: TGTGCCAGCAGCTTAGGGGGGACGGCCTCCTACGAGCAGTACTTC. Protein product: CASSLGGTASYEQYF.

The chain couples TRBV29-1 to TRBJ2-5; D may be TRBD2 (7 bases). Germline V gene sequence: CDR1 SQVTM, CDR2 ANQGSEA. The CDR3 runs to 14 residues. With 3 bases removed from V and 1 base from J, the gap between germline ends came to 12 bases. The CDR3: CSVDRGGGQETQYF. Written as DNA, the CDR3 is TGCAGCGTTGACCGGGGAGGGGGCCAAGAGACCCAGTACTTC.

Turning to this clonotype: A much larger clonotype is one base distant, so this may be a read error. This chain joins TRBV20-1 and TRBJ2-5, with 7 nucleotides matching TRBD1. Germline assignment: CDR1 DFQATT and CDR2 SNEGSKA (reference sequence). The V and J ends lost 2 bases and 12 bases, in that order; junction bases with no gene match: 15. The CDR3 spans 14 residues. The chain's CDR3 is CSARPQRGLSEEYF. For the CDR3, the DNA is TGCAGTGCTAGACCCCAGAGGGGGCTGAGCGAGGAGTACTTC.

The rearrangement links TRBV7-2 to TRBJ2-7; the D gene could be TRBD1 or TRBD2 (6 bases each). The V gene lost 6 bases and the J gene lost 2 bases, with 17 bases spanning the gap. Germline CDR1 reads SGHTA; CDR2 reads FQGNSA. There are 15 residues in the CDR3. As DNA, the CDR3 is TGTGCCAGCAGTCTCGGGGGCCAAAACCCCTACGAGCAGTACTTC. Its protein is CASSLGGQNPYEQYF.

To note about this clonotype: A junction boundary mismatches the germline segment, possibly from a read error. The chain has TRBV29-1 and TRBJ2-5, with D possibly being TRBD2 (5 bases). CDR1 and CDR2 from the germline V gene are SQVTM and ANQGSEA. The CDR3 has 14 residues. The DNA for the CDR3 is TGCAGCGCTCTAGGACTTGCGGACCAAGAGACCCAGGACTTC. Translating gives CSALGLADQETQDF.

To note about this clonotype: Just one base apart from a much larger clone, this may be a read error. This sequence joins TRBV4-3 and TRBJ2-4, with 7 bases fitting TRBD2. The J call may not be correct, given that the DNA end is closer to TRBJ2-5. Per germline, CDR1 LGHNA and CDR2 YSLEER. This CDR3 has 12 amino acids. The DNA of the CDR3 is TGCGCCGGCAGCCAGAGGGAGGGGACCCAGTACTTC. It is translated as CAGSQREGTQYF.

The rearrangement joins TRBV15 to TRBJ2-3; D gene uncertain. Trimming took 2 bases from V and 2 from J, leaving 5 bases between them. This CDR3 has 13 residues. The germline V gene encodes CDR1 LNHNV and CDR2 YYDKDF (reference sequence). CDR3 coding DNA: TGTGCCACCAGCAGACAGGACACAGATACGCAGTATTTT. Residues: CATSRQDTDTQYF.

Turning to this clonotype: This may stem from a read error, because a much larger clone lies one nucleotide away. The chain has TRBV11-2 and TRBJ2-5; no definite D call. The CDR3 has 13 residues. V was pared by 1 base and J by 11 bases, with 14 bases between. Germline CDR1 and CDR2: SGHAT and FQNNGV. Written as DNA, the CDR3 is TGTGCCAGCAGCTTAGGATCCTTGGATGAGCAGTACTTC. It translates to CASSLGSLDEQYF.

In its sample, this clonotype was seen many times. The chain carries TRBV5-1 and TRBJ1-1, with unresolved D. Germline V gives CDR1 SGHRS, CDR2 YFSETQ. V lost 4 bases to trimming and J lost 1 base, with 11 bases between them. The CDR3 is made up of 14 amino acids. The CDR3 sequence: CASSPRIPNTEAFF. The CDR3 coding sequence is TGCGCCAGCAGCCCCAGGATCCCGAACACTGAAGCTTTCTTT.

As for this clonotype: A read error is possible here, since a much larger clone lies one base away. This chain joins TRBV12-3 or TRBV12-4 and TRBJ1-1; D remains ambiguous. CDR3 size: 12 residues. V was cut by 6 bases and J by 5 bases, with 10 bases left in between. The CDR3 reads CASSAERTEAFF. DNA for the CDR3: TGTGCCAGCAGCGCCGAAAGGACTGAAGCTTTCTTT.